This T cell receptor beta chain comes out of a study of identical twins. One entry per CDR3 protein, called by TCRdb with MiXCR from the 5' RACE reads. The repertoire holds about 200,000 distinct CDR3 sequences, with approximately 7.1% as singletons. A few counts support this clonotype. The CDR3 spans 16 residues. The germline gives CDR1 SEHNR, CDR2 FQNEAQ (reference sequence). Deletions cut 5 bases from V and 8 bases from J, with 21 bases between. These data were also filed under a second study, of T cells expressing NK-cell markers.

This TCR came from a woman aged 18-29 years in good health. Sample: CD8+ T cells sorted from blood. This chain links TRBV7-9 with TRBJ1-4; weak D call: TRBD1 (6 bases). CDR3 residues: CASSPPLGGAGEKLFF. In DNA form, the CDR3 reads TGTGCCAGCAGCCCACCCCTGGGGGGGGCCGGGGAAAAACTGTTTTTT.